The clone carrying this T cell receptor (beta chain) was recorded a few times. Its antigen is not known. The sample is drawn from a study of blood T cells in healthy people across ages. V dropped 0 bases and J dropped 4 bases, with 13 bases sitting between them. Germline assignment: CDR1 SGDLS and CDR2 YYNGEE. This CDR3 has 15 residues. General study points: As naive T cell percentage varied, TCR beta diversity correlated strongly with it. In long-lived donors, naive CD4+ cell counts and diversity exceeded those of aged donors. A roughly linear age-dependent decrease characterized TCR beta diversity per million T cells.

Combining a sample-barcoded 5' primer with a J-beta primer mix, a second PCR ran for roughly 7 to 11 cycles. Each TCR beta cDNA got a 12-nucleotide random molecular identifier. TCRdb used MiXCR to reprocess the 5' RACE reads, holding one entry per CDR3 protein. This table has 650,000 to 1,000,000 distinct CDR3 sequences, around 34% appearing once. The gene calls are TRBV9 and TRBJ2-5; either TRBD1 or TRBD2 may supply D (5 bases each). The origin of this receptor is a man aged 18 to 30 in good health. The sequencing input was blood. CDR3 coding DNA: TGTGCCAGCAGCGTAGCTACGGGTGGGGGAGAGACCCAGTACTTC. Its protein is CASSVATGGGETQYF.